These 21 T cell receptor beta chains originate from one sample sequenced in a study of T cells expressing NK-cell markers. From the 5' RACE reads, TCRdb lists one entry per CDR3 protein and no DNA. Here the sample table reports 400,000 to 450,000 distinct CDR3 sequences. The material sequenced was blood T cells: a sorted CD56 or NKG2C T cell subset, CD4+ or CD8+ T cells, or bulk PBMC T cells (not recorded which). The receptors shown here come from a woman aged 18 to 75 in good health.

The V call is TRBV4-3, the J call TRBJ2-1; the D gene TCRdb calls, TRBD1, cannot be checked with no DNA. Germline CDR1 reads LGHNA; CDR2 reads YSLEER. This CDR3 region has 16 residues. The CDR3 is CASSQATGRGYNEQFF.

V is TRBV18 and J is TRBJ2-1; absent DNA, TCRdb's TRBD1 call cannot be checked. The germline CDR1 and CDR2 sequences are KGHSH and LQKENI. This CDR3 contains 16 residues. The CDR3 protein is CASSPDGDSSYNEQFF.

The chain joins TRBV6-2 or TRBV6-3 to TRBJ1-1. The length of the CDR3 is 16 residues. CDR1 MNHEY and CDR2 SVGEGT come from the germline V gene. The CDR3 is CASSYPQRGLNTEAFF.

This chain joins TRBV27 and TRBJ2-7; the D gene TCRdb calls, TRBD2, cannot be checked with no DNA. The CDR3 has 15 residues. Germline V CDR1 and CDR2: MNHEY, SMNVEV (reference sequence). CDR3 protein: CASSPWTSGTYEQYF.

V is TRBV30 and J is TRBJ2-2; without DNA, the TCRdb call of TRBD1 cannot be checked. CDR1 GTSNPN and CDR2 SVGIG come from the germline V gene (reference sequence). The CDR3 loop spans 13 amino acids. CDR3 region: CAWSVGQIGELFF.

The chain couples TRBV18 to TRBJ2-1; TCRdb proposes TRBD2, but this gene call is untestable without DNA. Germline assignment: CDR1 KGHSH and CDR2 LQKENI. The CDR3 consists of 19 residues. CDR3: CASSPRDRGLAGVSNEQFF.

The CDR3 sequence: CASIPAVAGASYEQYF. J is TRBJ2-7 and V is TRBV28; TCRdb's assignment of TRBD1 cannot be checked, as there is no DNA. The CDR3 sequence is 16 residues long. The germline CDR1 and CDR2 sequences are MDHEN and SYDVKM.

The chain links TRBV5-6 to TRBJ1-6. CDR1 is SGHDT and CDR2 is YYEEEE in the germline V gene. The CDR3 is made up of 14 amino acids. Here the CDR3 reads CASCGSSYNSPLHF.

The chain is built from TRBV2 and TRBJ2-1; without DNA, the TCRdb call of TRBD2 cannot be checked. The germline CDR1 and CDR2 sequences are SNHLY and FYNNEI. CDR3 length: 15 amino acids. The CDR3: CASSEGSGGAREQFF.

The chain has TRBV6-2 or TRBV6-3 and TRBJ2-3; TCRdb gives TRBD2 as the D gene, but with no DNA this cannot be confirmed. Germline-derived CDR1 and CDR2 are MNHEY and SVGEGT. The CDR3 covers 16 residues. CDR3 loop: CASSAPAGGPGDTQYF.

The rearrangement joins TRBV20-1 to TRBJ2-5; TCRdb lists TRBD1, though no DNA is available to test this call. Germline lookup yields CDR1 DFQATT and CDR2 SNEGSKA (reference sequence). CDR3 length: 13 amino acids. The CDR3 sequence: CSAPRGRGETQYF.

V and J are TRBV5-1 and TRBJ2-1; lacking DNA, the TRBD2 call made by TCRdb goes unchecked. Germline V lookup: CDR1 SGHRS, CDR2 YFSETQ. The CDR3 totals 17 residues. CDR3 loop: CASNSLAGAWYYNEQFF.

The chain has TRBV19 and TRBJ2-3; TCRdb indicates TRBD2, and absent DNA this call remains unverified. The CDR3 sequence is 14 residues long. The V gene's germline CDR1 is LNHDA and CDR2 SQIVND (reference sequence). The CDR3 spells CASNTGLSTDTQYF.

The genes are TRBV7-2 and TRBJ2-2; absent DNA, TCRdb's TRBD2 call cannot be checked. CDR3 size: 16 residues. Germline V gives CDR1 SGHTA, CDR2 FQGNSA. The CDR3 reads CASSRLAGGNTGELFF.

The gene calls are TRBV20-1 and TRBJ2-7; TCRdb picks TRBD1, but there is no DNA to check that call. CDR3 size: 14 residues. Germline values: CDR1 DFQATT, CDR2 SNEGSKA (reference sequence). CDR3 region: CSARDPRERYEQYF.

The chain recombines TRBV7-9 with TRBJ2-1; TCRdb's D call of TRBD1 is untestable without DNA. Germline lookup yields CDR1 SEHNR and CDR2 FQNEAQ (reference sequence). The CDR3 runs 16 residues. This chain's CDR3 is CASSLARDPYYNEQFF.

The chain joins TRBV10-3 to TRBJ1-5. The V gene's germline CDR1 is ENHRY and CDR2 SYGVKD. The CDR3 length is 17 residues. CDR3 sequence: CAISDTQGGYSNQPQHF.

The chain is built from TRBV19 and TRBJ2-3; TCRdb outputs TRBD1, but without DNA this stays unchecked. This CDR3 spans 13 amino acids. Germline lookup yields CDR1 LNHDA and CDR2 SQIVND (reference sequence). The CDR3 sequence: CASSGAHTDTQYF.

The chain links TRBV18 to TRBJ1-5. CDR1 and CDR2 from the germline V gene are KGHSH and LQKENI. The CDR3 has 15 amino acids. This chain's CDR3 is CASSPERISNQPQHF.

The V gene is TRBV10-2, the J gene TRBJ2-1. Germline V gene sequence: CDR1 WSHSY, CDR2 SAAADI. This CDR3 spans 14 amino acids. This chain's CDR3 is CASSSGSSYNEQFF.

This sequence joins TRBV5-1 and TRBJ2-2. Germline loops: CDR1 SGHRS, CDR2 YFSETQ. The CDR3 runs 17 residues. The CDR3 sequence: CASSLSGSQTHTGELFF.